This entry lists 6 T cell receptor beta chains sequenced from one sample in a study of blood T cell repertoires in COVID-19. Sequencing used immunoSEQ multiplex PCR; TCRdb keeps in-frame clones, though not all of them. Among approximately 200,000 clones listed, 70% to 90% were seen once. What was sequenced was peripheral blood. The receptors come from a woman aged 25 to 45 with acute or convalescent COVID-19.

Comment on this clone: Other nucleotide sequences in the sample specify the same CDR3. The CDR3 region has the DNA TGCAGCGTTGGCGCTGAAGCTTTCTTT. The encoded protein is CSVGAEAFF. J is TRBJ1-1 and V is TRBV29-1; D not certain. This CDR3 is built from 9 residues. V was clipped by 4 bases and J by 6 bases, with 3 bases between them. Germline V CDR1 and CDR2: SQVTM, ANQGSEA. Using reference TRBV29-1 and TRBJ1-1 for the parts outside the CDR3, the full variable domain is SAVISQKPSRDICQRGTSLTIQCQVDSQVTMMFWYRQQPGQSLTLIATANQGSEATYESGFVIDKFPISRPNLTFSTLTVSNMSPEDSSIYLCSVGAEAFFGQGTRLTVV.

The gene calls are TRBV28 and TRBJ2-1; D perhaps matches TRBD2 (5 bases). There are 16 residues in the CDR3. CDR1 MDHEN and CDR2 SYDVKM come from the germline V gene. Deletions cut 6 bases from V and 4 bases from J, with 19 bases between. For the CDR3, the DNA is TGTGCCAGCAGCATACCGAGCGGAGCCAAATACAATGAGCAGTTCTTC. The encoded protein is CASSIPSGAKYNEQFF.

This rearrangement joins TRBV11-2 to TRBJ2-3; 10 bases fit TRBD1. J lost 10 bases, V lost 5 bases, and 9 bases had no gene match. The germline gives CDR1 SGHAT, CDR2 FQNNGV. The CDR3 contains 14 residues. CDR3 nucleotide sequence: TGTGCCAGCAGCAACAGACAGGGGGCGGTGGCGCAGTATTTT. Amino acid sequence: CASSNRQGAVAQYF.

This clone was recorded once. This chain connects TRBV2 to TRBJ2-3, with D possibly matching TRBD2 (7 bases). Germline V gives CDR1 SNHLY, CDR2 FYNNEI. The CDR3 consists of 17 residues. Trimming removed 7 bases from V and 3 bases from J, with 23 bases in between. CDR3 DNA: TGTGCCAGCATAAAACGGGGGGCTCTCGGCGGGACAGATACGCAGTATTTT. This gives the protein CASIKRGALGGTDTQYF.

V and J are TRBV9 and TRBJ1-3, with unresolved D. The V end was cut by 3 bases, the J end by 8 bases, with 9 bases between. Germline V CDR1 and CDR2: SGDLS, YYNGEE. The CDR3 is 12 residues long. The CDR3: CASSALGDTIYF. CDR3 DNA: TGTGCCAGCAGCGCCCTCGGAGACACCATATATTTT.

The CDR3 loop is CASSPPGQINQPQHF. The DNA for the CDR3 is TGTGCCAGCAGTCCACCAGGACAGATTAATCAGCCCCAGCATTTT. The rearrangement uses TRBV6-5 and TRBJ1-5; maybe TRBD1 (6 bases). Germline CDR1 reads MNHEY; CDR2 reads SVGAGI. The CDR3 loop spans 15 amino acids. Trimming stripped 5 bases from V and 4 bases from J, with 15 bases between.